The sequence of this T cell receptor beta chain was determined in a study of shared T cell receptors in the human thymus. In this sample, this clone turned up once. Trimming took off 10 bases at V and 1 base at J, with 14 bases between the two ends. CDR3 length equals 13 residues. The germline V gene encodes CDR1 LNHDA and CDR2 SQIVND (reference sequence). TCRdb's table, derived via immunoSEQ multiplex PCR, lists solely in-frame clones and lacks some. The sample holds some 760,000 clones, 70% to 90% seen once. In addition, the sample was reused for a study of human thymus T cells. Turning to that study: Gene usage (both V and J) appeared biased in thymic and blood repertoires. Among unrelated individuals, related research reported thymic repertoires that overlapped highly.

The sequence derives from a girl younger than two with a congenital heart defect. Sequences were obtained from thymocytes. This chain links TRBV19 with TRBJ2-7; possibly TRBD2 for D (5 bases). CDR3 protein: CATRGGPSYEQYF. CDR3 sequence (DNA): TGTGCCACCCGTGGAGGCCCATCCTACGAGCAGTACTTC.